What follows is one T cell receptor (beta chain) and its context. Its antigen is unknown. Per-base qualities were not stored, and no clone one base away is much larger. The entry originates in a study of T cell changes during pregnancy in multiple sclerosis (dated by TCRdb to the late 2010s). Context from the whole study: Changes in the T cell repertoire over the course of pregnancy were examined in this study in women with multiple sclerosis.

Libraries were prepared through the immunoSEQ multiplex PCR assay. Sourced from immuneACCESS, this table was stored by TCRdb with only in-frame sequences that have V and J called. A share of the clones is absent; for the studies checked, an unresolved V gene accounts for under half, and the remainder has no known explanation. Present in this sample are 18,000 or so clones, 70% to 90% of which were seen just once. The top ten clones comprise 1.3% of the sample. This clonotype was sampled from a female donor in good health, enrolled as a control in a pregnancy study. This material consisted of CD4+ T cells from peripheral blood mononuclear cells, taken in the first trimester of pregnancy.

The CDR3: CASRAPGEGNQPQHF. The nucleotide sequence reads as follows: TGTGCCAGCAGGGCCCCGGGGGAAGGGAATCAGCCCCAGCATTTT. The sequence is built from TRBV6-1 and TRBJ1-5; a tentative D call is TRBD1 (5 bases match). As encoded in the germline V gene, CDR1 is MNHNS while CDR2 is SASEGT. The CDR3 contains 15 residues, cysteine and phenylalanine counted. The CDR3 DNA has 45 bases and is translated from base 1. The V end loses 6 bases and the J end loses 4 bases, and a stretch of 16 bases separates them.